This T cell receptor (beta chain) stems from a study of cytomegalovirus exposure and HLA in healthy donors. Trimming took off 1 base at V and 8 bases at J, with 15 bases between the two ends. Germline lookup yields CDR1 SGHDT and CDR2 YYEEEE. The CDR3 consists of 15 residues. TCRdb keeps only in-frame clones here, not all; method: immunoSEQ multiplex PCR. The sample carries about 83,000 clones, 95% to 96% recorded once. The chain combines TRBV5-6 with TRBJ1-4; weak D call: TRBD1 (6 bases). Sequences were obtained from PBMCs. This TCR came from a woman aged 18-29 years in good health and CMV-seronegative. CDR3 sequence reads: CASSLQGGAEEKLFF. For the CDR3, the DNA is TGTGCCAGCAGCTTGCAAGGGGGGGCAGAGGAAAAACTGTTTTTT.